The rows below give T cell receptor beta chains drawn from one sample of a study of blood T cell repertoires in COVID-19. Only in-frame clones appear in the TCRdb table, and some are missing; sequencing was by immunoSEQ multiplex PCR. The sample shows 120,000 or so clones, around four fifths of them seen only once. Material for sequencing was peripheral blood. These receptor sequences come from a human donor in a cohort sampled during active COVID-19. Both conserved end residues are part of each CDR3. The D gene is left open where the match is weak. Rows may omit the clone size; those that give it use once, few, many or a size class.

>NA|NA|TRBV28|TRBJ2-7
TGTGCCAGCAGTTTAAATAGTGGGCTAGAGCAGTACTTC
CASSLNSGLEQYF
>NA|TRBD1|TRBV12-5|TRBJ2-2
TGTGCTAGTGGCTCTTACACAGGGGGAGGCACCGGGGAGCTGTTTTTT
CASGSYTGGGTGELFF
>NA|NA|TRBV27|TRBJ2-7
TGTGCCAGCAGTCCCACCGGGCAGGGCTACGAGCAGTACTTC
CASSPTGQGYEQYF
>NA|TRBD1|TRBV11-2|TRBJ2-3
TGTGCCAGCAGCTTTCCTACGGGACAGGGGAGCACAGATACGCAGTATTTT
CASSFPTGQGSTDTQYF
>NA|NA|TRBV19|TRBJ1-4
TGTGCCAGTAGTATGCGGGGCAGGGTCGGTGAAAAACTGTTTTTT
CASSMRGRVGEKLFF
>NA|TRBD2|TRBV9|TRBJ2-5
TGTGCCAGCAGCGGCTTAACGGGACTAGCGGGCCCGGGGGTAGAGACCCAGTACTTC
CASSGLTGLAGPGVETQYF
>NA|NA|TRBV27|TRBJ2-2
TGTGCCAGCAGTTTTCTCCCCCGTAGGACGGAGGAACACCAGACCGGGGAGCTGTTTTTT
CASSFLPRRTEEHQTGELFF
>NA|TRBD1|TRBV15|TRBJ1-2
TGTGCCACCAGCGGGAGGGACAGGGGGCGGAAAGGCTACACCTTC
CATSGRDRGRKGYTF
>NA|NA|TRBV9|TRBJ2-1
TGTGCCAGCACCAAAACGGACGGGGGTACCTACAATGAGCAGTTCTTC
CASTKTDGGTYNEQFF
>NA|NA|TRBV11-3|TRBJ1-2
TGTGCCAGCAGCTTATTTTCGTTCGCAAGAGGCTATGGCTACACCTTC
CASSLFSFARGYGYTF
>few|TRBD2|TRBV7-9|TRBJ2-1
TGTGCCAGCAGCTTAGTCCTAGCGGGAGTTCATGAGCAGTTCTTC
CASSLVLAGVHEQFF
>few|NA|TRBV11-2|TRBJ1-4
TGTGCCAGCAGCTTATTCGGGCAGCAGGGGGAAAAACTGTTTTTT
CASSLFGQQGEKLFF
>NA|NA|TRBV7-9|TRBJ2-7
TGTGCCAGCAGCTTACGAGAACAGAACTACGAGCAGTACTTC
CASSLREQNYEQYF
>NA|TRBD2|TRBV28|TRBJ2-5
TGTGCCAGCACGGGGGGAAGGGAGACCCAGTACTTC
CASTGGRETQYF
>NA|TRBD2|TRBV11-2|TRBJ2-5
TGTGCCAGCAGCCCGAGCGGCGGGGGAGAGACCCAGTACTTC
CASSPSGGGETQYF
>NA|TRBD2|TRBV5-1|TRBJ2-1
TGCGCCAGCAGCTCGGGAGGTAGGGGCTACAATGAGCAGTTCTTC
CASSSGGRGYNEQFF
>NA|NA|TRBV5-1|TRBJ2-2
TGCGCCAGCAGCCTCACAGGGTCAACGAACACCGGGGAGCTGTTTTTT
CASSLTGSTNTGELFF
>NA|NA|TRBV7-3|TRBJ2-7
TGTGCCAGCAGCTTAAACCCAGATGACGAGCAGTACTTC
CASSLNPDDEQYF
>NA|NA|TRBV7-9|TRBJ1-2
TGTGCCAGCAGGGAGGGCGGAGATGGCTACACCTTC
CASREGGDGYTF
>NA|NA|TRBV27|TRBJ2-7
TGTGCCAGCAGTTCCTTTGGGAGTTACGAGCAGTACTTC
CASSSFGSYEQYF
>NA|TRBD2|TRBV18|TRBJ2-1
TGTGCCAGCTCCGGGACTAGCGCCACCGGGGAACAGTTCTTC
CASSGTSATGEQFF
>few|TRBD2|TRBV7-3|TRBJ2-1
TGTGCCAGCAGCTTAATTCCAGCGGGAGATCGGAATGAGCAGTTCTTC
CASSLIPAGDRNEQFF
>NA|TRBD1|TRBV27|TRBJ1-4
TGTGCCAGCAGTCGCGGACAGGGAGAACTGTTTTTT
CASSRGQGELFF
>NA|TRBD1|TRBV4-2|TRBJ2-1
TGTGCCAGCAGCCAAGCGACAGGGGATGAGCAGTTCTTC
CASSQATGDEQFF
>NA|NA|TRBV7-3|TRBJ2-3
TGTGCCAGCAGCCGTCGGGGAGTAACAGATACGCAGTATTTT
CASSRRGVTDTQYF
>NA|TRBD1|TRBV6-2/TRBV6-3|TRBJ2-1
TGTGCCAGCAGTTATTCCAGGCAGGGGGTAAATGAGCAGTTCTTC
CASSYSRQGVNEQFF
>NA|NA|TRBV28|TRBJ2-5
TGTGCCAGCAGTGTCCGGGACCAAGAGACCCAGTACTTC
CASSVRDQETQYF
>NA|NA|TRBV6-2/TRBV6-3|TRBJ1-1
TGTGCCAGCAGTTACTCGCAGGCCTACACTGAAGCTTTCTTT
CASSYSQAYTEAFF